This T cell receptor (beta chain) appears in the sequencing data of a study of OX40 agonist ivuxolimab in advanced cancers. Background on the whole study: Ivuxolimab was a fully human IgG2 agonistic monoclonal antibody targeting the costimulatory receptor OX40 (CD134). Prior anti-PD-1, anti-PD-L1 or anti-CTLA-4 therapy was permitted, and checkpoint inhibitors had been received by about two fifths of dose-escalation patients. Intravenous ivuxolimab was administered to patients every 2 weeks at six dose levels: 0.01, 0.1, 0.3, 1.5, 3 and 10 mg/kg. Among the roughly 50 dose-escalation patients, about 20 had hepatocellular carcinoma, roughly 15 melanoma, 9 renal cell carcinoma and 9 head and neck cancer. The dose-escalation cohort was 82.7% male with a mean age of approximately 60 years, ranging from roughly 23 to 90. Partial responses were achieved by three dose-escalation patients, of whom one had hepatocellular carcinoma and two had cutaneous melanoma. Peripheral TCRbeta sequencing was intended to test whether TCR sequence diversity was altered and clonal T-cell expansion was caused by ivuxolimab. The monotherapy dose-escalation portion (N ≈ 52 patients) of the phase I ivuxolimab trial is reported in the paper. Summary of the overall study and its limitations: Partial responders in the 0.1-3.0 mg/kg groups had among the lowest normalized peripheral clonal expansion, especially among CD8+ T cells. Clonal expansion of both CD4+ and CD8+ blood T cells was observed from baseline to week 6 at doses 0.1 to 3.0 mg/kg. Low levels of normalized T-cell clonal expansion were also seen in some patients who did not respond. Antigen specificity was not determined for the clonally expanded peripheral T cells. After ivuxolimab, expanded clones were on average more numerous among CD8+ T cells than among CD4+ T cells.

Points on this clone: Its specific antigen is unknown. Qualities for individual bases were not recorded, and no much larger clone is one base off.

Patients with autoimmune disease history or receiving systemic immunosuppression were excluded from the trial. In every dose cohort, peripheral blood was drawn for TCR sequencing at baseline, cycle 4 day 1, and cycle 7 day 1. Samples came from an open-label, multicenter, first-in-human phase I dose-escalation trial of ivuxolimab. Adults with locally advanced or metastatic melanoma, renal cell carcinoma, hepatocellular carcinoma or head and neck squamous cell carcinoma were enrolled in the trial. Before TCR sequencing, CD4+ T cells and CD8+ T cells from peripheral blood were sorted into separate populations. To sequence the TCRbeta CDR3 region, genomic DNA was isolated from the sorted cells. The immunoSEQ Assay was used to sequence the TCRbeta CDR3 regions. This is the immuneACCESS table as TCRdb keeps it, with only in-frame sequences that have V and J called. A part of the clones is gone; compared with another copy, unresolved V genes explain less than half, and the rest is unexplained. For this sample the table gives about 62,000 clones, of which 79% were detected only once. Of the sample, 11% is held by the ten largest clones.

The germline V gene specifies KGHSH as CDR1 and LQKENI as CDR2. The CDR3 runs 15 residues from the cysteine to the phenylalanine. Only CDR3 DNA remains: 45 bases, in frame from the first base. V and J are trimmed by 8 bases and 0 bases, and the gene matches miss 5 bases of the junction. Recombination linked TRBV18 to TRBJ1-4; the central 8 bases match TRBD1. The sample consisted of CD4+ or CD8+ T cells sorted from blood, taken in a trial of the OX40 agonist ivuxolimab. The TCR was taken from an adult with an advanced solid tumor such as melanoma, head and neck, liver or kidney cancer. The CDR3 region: CASRTGITTNEKLFF. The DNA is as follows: TGTGCCAGCCGGACAGGGATAACAACTAATGAAAAACTGTTTTTT.